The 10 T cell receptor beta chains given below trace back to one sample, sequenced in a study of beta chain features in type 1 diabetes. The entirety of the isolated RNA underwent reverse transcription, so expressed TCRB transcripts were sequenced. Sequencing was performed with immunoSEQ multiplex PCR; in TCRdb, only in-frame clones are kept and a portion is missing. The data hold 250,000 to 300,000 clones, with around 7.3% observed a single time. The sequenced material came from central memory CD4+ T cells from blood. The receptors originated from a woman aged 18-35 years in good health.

The CDR3 reads CASSQANARTNQNTIYF. The CDR3 DNA is TGTGCCAGCAGCCAAGCCAACGCAAGGACAAACCAAAACACCATATATTTT. This chain joins TRBV4-2 and TRBJ1-3, with D perhaps TRBD1 (5 bases). CDR1 is LGHNA and CDR2 is YNFKEQ in the germline V gene. Trimming left V 1 base short and J 6 bases short, with 19 bases between. There are 17 residues in the CDR3.

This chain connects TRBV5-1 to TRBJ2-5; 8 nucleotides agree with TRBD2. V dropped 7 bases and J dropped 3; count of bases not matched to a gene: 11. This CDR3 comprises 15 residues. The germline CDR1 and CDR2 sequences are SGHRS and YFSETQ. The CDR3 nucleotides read TGCGCCAGCGCATCCGCGGGGGGCGCGAAAGAGACCCAGTACTTC. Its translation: CASASAGGAKETQYF. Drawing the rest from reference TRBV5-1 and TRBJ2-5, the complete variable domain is KAGVTQTPRYLIKTRGQQVTLSCSPISGHRSVSWYQQTPGQGLQFLFEYFSETQRNKGNFPGRFSGRQFSNSRSEMNVSTLELGDSALYLCASASAGGAKETQYFGPGTRLLVL.

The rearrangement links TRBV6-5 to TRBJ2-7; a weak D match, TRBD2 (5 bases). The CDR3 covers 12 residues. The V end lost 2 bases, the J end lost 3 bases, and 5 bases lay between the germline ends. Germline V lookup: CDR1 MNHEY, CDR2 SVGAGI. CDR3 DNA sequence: TGTGCCAGCAGTTACGAGGGCTACGAGCAGTACTTC. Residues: CASSYEGYEQYF.

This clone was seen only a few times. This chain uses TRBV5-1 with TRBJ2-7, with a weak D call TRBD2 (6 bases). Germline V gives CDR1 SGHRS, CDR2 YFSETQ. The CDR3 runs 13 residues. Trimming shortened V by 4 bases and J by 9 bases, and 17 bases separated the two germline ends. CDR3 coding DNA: TGCGCCAGCAGCATAGCGGAGCAAAGCGGGCAGTACTTC. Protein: CASSIAEQSGQYF.

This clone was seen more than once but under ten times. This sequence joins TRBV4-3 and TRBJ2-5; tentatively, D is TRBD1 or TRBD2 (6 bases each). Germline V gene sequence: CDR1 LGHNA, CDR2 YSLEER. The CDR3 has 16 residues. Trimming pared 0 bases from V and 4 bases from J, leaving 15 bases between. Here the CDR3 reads CASSQDTVRGRETQYF. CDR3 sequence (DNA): TGCGCCAGCAGCCAAGATACGGTACGGGGGCGAGAGACCCAGTACTTC.

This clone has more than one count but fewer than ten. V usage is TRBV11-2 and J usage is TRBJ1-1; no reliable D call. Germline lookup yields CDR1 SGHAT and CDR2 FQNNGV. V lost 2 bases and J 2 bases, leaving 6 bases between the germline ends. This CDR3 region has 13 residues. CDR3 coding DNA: TGTGCCAGCAGCTTAACCCCAAACACTGAAGCTTTCTTT. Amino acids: CASSLTPNTEAFF.

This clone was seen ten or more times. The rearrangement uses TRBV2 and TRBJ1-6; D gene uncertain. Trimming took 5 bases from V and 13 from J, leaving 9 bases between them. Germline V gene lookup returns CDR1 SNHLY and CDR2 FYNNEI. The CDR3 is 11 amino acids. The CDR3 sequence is CASSPGRPLHF. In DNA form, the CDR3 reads TGTGCCAGCAGTCCTGGGAGGCCCCTCCACTTT.

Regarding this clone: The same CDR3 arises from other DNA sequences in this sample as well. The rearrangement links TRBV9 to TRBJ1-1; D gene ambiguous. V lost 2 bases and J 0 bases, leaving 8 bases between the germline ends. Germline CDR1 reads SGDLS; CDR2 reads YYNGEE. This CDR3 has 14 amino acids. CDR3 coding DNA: TGTGCCAGCAGCGTGGACCCCTTGAACACTGAAGCTTTCTTT. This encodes CASSVDPLNTEAFF. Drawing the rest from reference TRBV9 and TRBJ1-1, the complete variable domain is DSGVTQTPKHLITATGQRVTLRCSPRSGDLSVYWYQQSLDQGLQFLIQYYNGEERAKGNILERFSAQQFPDLHSELNLSSLELGDSALYFCASSVDPLNTEAFFGQGTRLTVV.

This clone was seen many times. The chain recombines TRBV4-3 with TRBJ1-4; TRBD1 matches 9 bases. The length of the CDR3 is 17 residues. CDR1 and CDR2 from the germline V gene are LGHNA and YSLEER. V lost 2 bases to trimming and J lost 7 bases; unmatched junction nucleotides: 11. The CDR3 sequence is CASSQPLTGGRAEKLFF. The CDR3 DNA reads TGCGCCAGCAGCCAACCATTGACAGGGGGACGCGCTGAAAAACTGTTTTTT.

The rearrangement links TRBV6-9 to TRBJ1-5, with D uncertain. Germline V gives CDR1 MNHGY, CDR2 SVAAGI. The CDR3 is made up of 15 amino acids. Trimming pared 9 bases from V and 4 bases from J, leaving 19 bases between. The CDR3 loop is CASAYEQEGNQPQHF. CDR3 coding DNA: TGTGCCAGTGCCTACGAGCAGGAGGGTAATCAGCCCCAGCATTTT.